This TCR beta chain was captured by sequencing in a study of post-analysis software for immune sequencing data. Looking at the study overall: Relapsing-remitting, secondary progressive and progressive-relapsing forms made up the multiple sclerosis disease courses.

A note on this clonotype: The antigen is unknown.

Each TCR beta cDNA library carried unique molecular identifiers. The source material, about 0.95 to 10 million T cells, gave rise to roughly 500,000 cDNA molecules. TCRdb reprocessed the PCR reads with MiXCR, giving one entry per CDR3 protein. The profile shows some 700,000 distinct CDR3 sequences, approximately 60% of them singletons. Findings and limits, study-wide: Analysis by F measure revealed that same-batch samples clustered strongly together. Compared with controls, patients showed significantly lower normalized Chao1 diversity. In patients, about five TRBV segments were more frequent than in controls, with TRBV5-6, TRBV5-1 and TRBV20-1 among them.

Trimming removed 4 bases from V and 0 bases from J, with 16 bases in between. CDR1 and CDR2 (germline): SEHNR, FQNEAQ (reference sequence). This CDR3 region has 16 residues. The TCR originated in a girl aged 2 to 10 with multiple sclerosis. What was sequenced was blood. This chain uses TRBV7-9 with TRBJ2-7, with D perhaps matching TRBD2 (5 bases). The DNA for the CDR3 is TGTGCCAGCAGCTCCCTCGGACTTTCTCTCTCCTACGAGCAGTACTTC. Translation gives CASSSLGLSLSYEQYF.